Shown below are 21 T cell receptor beta chains from a single sample sequenced in a study of low-dose radiotherapy and immunotherapy resistance in tumors. Regarding time point: before trial treatment. Primers targeting TRAV and TRBV primed first-strand cDNA, covering alpha and beta chains. TCRs underwent around 20 PCR cycles of amplification with a constant-region primer and V-primer adapter. Each CDR3 protein gets one entry after TCRdb re-called the reads with MiXCR. The sample has tens of thousands of distinct CDR3 sequences; roughly 31% are singletons. This specimen was PBMCs, taken before treatment. All receptors come from a female donor with ovarian cancer.

This clonotype was counted many times. This chain uses TRBV3-1 with TRBJ2-2; D not certain. V was cut by 2 bases and J by 5 bases, with 12 bases left in between. Germline assignment: CDR1 LGHDT and CDR2 YNNKEL (reference sequence). The CDR3 has 15 residues. CDR3 DNA sequence: TGTGCCAGCAGCCAAACCCGGATCAGGACCGGGGAGCTGTTTTTT. Translation: CASSQTRIRTGELFF.

This clonotype was counted between two and nine times. V gene TRBV24-1 combines with J gene TRBJ1-2; D not resolved. The CDR3 contains 12 residues. Germline V gene sequence: CDR1 KGHDR, CDR2 SFDVKD. Trimming removed 12 bases from V and 0 bases from J, with 10 bases in between. The CDR3 DNA sequence: TGTGCCGAACAGAGGGCTAACTATGGCTACACCTTC. Residues: CAEQRANYGYTF.

This clonotype was recorded many times. The chain carries TRBV9 and TRBJ2-3; 7 bases fit TRBD2. The CDR3 is 14 amino acids. The V gene end was trimmed by 0 bases and the J gene end by 5 bases; junction bases not matched to a gene: 3. Germline V lookup: CDR1 SGDLS, CDR2 YYNGEE. The DNA for the CDR3 is TGTGCCAGCAGCGTAGGTCTAGCGGAAGATACGCAGTATTTT. Amino acids: CASSVGLAEDTQYF.

In this sample, this clonotype turned up many times. V usage is TRBV20-1 and J usage is TRBJ2-7; tentative D call: TRBD2 (5 bases). This CDR3 spans 15 amino acids. Germline CDR1 DFQATT, CDR2 SNEGSKA (reference sequence). V gave up 6 bases and J gave up 0 bases, with 18 bases separating them. The CDR3 coding sequence is TGCAGTGCGAGGGCCTCTCCGGTTTACTCCTACGAGCAGTACTTC. The encoded protein is CSARASPVYSYEQYF.

Many counts were recorded for this clonotype. The V call is TRBV24-1, the J call TRBJ1-2; 8 bases map to TRBD1. Germline lookup yields CDR1 KGHDR and CDR2 SFDVKD. Losses at the gene ends were 2 bases for V and 3 bases for J; bases not matched to a gene: 7. This CDR3 region has 16 residues. CDR3 residues: CATSDSGTGIYYGYTF. CDR3 bases: TGTGCCACCAGTGATTCCGGGACAGGAATCTACTATGGCTACACCTTC.

J is TRBJ1-2 and V is TRBV10-3; no clear D. Looked up from germline, CDR1 is ENHRY and CDR2 is SYGVKD. This CDR3 is 14 amino acids long. Trimming left V 3 bases short and J 2 bases short, with 10 bases between. The CDR3, as DNA: TGTGCCATCAGTGACCAGACTGTAAACTATGGCTACACCTTC. It translates to CAISDQTVNYGYTF.

This clonotype was seen at least ten times. The rearrangement uses TRBV19 and TRBJ1-5, with 8 bases that match TRBD1. Germline loops: CDR1 LNHDA, CDR2 SQIVND (reference sequence). The V and J ends lost 6 bases and 4 bases, in that order; junction bases with no gene match: 2. The CDR3 spans 13 residues. Written as DNA, the CDR3 is TGTGCCAGTAGCCGACAGGGGAATCAGCCCCAGCATTTT. Protein: CASSRQGNQPQHF.

This clonotype was seen at least ten times. This chain links TRBV5-1 with TRBJ2-1; tentatively, D is TRBD1 (5 bases). Germline CDR1 is SGHRS and CDR2 is YFSETQ. V lost 1 base and J lost 4, with 15 bases in between. This CDR3 comprises 16 residues. CDR3 nucleotides: TGCGCCAGCAGCTTGATACAGGTTTCGGGTTACAATGAGCAGTTCTTC. Residues: CASSLIQVSGYNEQFF.

This clonotype was seen more than once but under ten times. A far bigger clonotype differs at one base, so this is likely a read error. The genes are TRBV6-2 or TRBV6-3 and TRBJ2-7; 7 positions match TRBD2. This CDR3 is built from 15 residues. V shed 5 bases, J shed 7 bases, and the junction held 14 bases outside the gene matches. CDR1 is MNHEY and CDR2 is SVGEGT in the germline V gene. The CDR3 sequence is CASSGASGTYNEQYF. CDR3 sequence (DNA): TGTGCCAGCAGTGGTGCTAGCGGCACCTACAATGAGCAGTACTTC.

This clonotype was seen repeatedly, ten times or more. DNA of the CDR3: TGTGCCAGCAGTCCTCTCGGTCGGGCTAATGAAAAACTGTTTTTT. Translated, it gives CASSPLGRANEKLFF. The gene calls are TRBV12-3 or TRBV12-4 and TRBJ1-4; D is uncertain. This CDR3 contains 15 residues. V was shortened by 5 bases and J by 3 bases, with 13 bases between the two germline ends.

The chain joins TRBV10-2 to TRBJ1-3; no clear D. The CDR3 has 15 residues. Germline values: CDR1 WSHSY, CDR2 SAAADI. Trimming left V 2 bases short and J 4 bases short, with 12 bases between. The CDR3 loop is CASSEPDRGGNTIYF. In DNA form, the CDR3 reads TGCGCCAGCAGTGAGCCCGACCGGGGAGGAAACACCATATATTTT.

This clonotype was detected many times. V usage is TRBV7-3 and J usage is TRBJ2-5, with 13 bases identical to TRBD2. Germline assignment: CDR1 SGHTA and CDR2 FQGTGA. This CDR3 is built from 16 residues. The V and J ends lost 1 base and 5 bases, in that order; junction bases with no gene match: 4. CDR3 in amino acids: CASSLNGLAGAETQYF. CDR3 in DNA: TGTGCCAGCAGCTTAAATGGACTAGCGGGGGCGGAGACCCAGTACTTC.

This clonotype was detected only once. The J gene is TRBJ2-2, the V gene TRBV11-2; D is possibly TRBD2 (6 bases). Per germline, CDR1 SGHAT and CDR2 FQNNGV. The CDR3 runs to 15 residues. The V end lost 6 bases, the J end lost 4 bases, and 15 bases lay between the germline ends. The CDR3 DNA reads as TGTGCCAGCAGTATTATCGGGGGAATCACCGGGGAGCTGTTTTTT. Translation: CASSIIGGITGELFF.

This clonotype has ten or more counts. V usage is TRBV7-8 and J usage is TRBJ2-1; D gene ambiguous. V lost 3 bases and J 2 bases, leaving 8 bases between the germline ends. The CDR3 spans 14 residues. Germline values: CDR1 SGHVS, CDR2 FQNEAQ. In DNA, the CDR3 is TGTGCCAGCAGCTTCCCGGAGACCTACAATGAGCAGTTCTTC. Translating gives CASSFPETYNEQFF.

In its sample, this clonotype was seen many times. CDR3 nucleotide sequence: TGTGCCACCAGTGCCCCAAGGGCGGGAGTTTCAGAAGAGACCCAGTACTTC. Residues: CATSAPRAGVSEETQYF. This chain connects TRBV24-1 to TRBJ2-5, with TRBD2 identical over 7 bases. CDR1 is KGHDR, CDR2 SFDVKD, per germline. After removal of 5 bases from V and 3 bases from J, the junction contained 14 bases not matched to a gene. The CDR3 extends over 17 amino acids.

This clonotype was counted at least ten times. The chain carries TRBV7-2 and TRBJ2-5; D call uncertain. In germline, CDR1 is SGHTA, CDR2 FQGNSA. The ends were cut back, 1 base at V and 2 bases at J, with 8 bases in the middle. The CDR3 length is 14 residues. The CDR3 here is CASSLVPRQETQYF. The CDR3, as DNA: TGTGCCAGCAGCTTAGTTCCCAGACAAGAGACCCAGTACTTC.

This clonotype was counted ten times or more. This chain joins TRBV29-1 and TRBJ2-7; 12 bases are shared with TRBD1. The CDR3 length is 14 residues. V lost 3 bases to trimming and J lost 5 bases; unmatched junction nucleotides: 5. From germline, CDR1 is SQVTM and CDR2 ANQGSEA. The chain's CDR3 is CSVDGTGGGHEQYF. Here the CDR3 DNA reads TGCAGCGTTGACGGGACAGGGGGCGGCCACGAGCAGTACTTC.

Many counts were recorded for this clonotype. The chain uses TRBV20-1 and TRBJ2-7; 10 bases match TRBD2. Germline CDR1 reads DFQATT; CDR2 reads SNEGSKA (reference sequence). This CDR3 region has 14 residues. V lost 6 bases and J lost 0; bases outside the gene matches: 5. The CDR3 region has the DNA TGCAGTGCGAAGAGCGGGGGGGCCTCCTACGAGCAGTACTTC. Amino acid sequence: CSAKSGGASYEQYF.

This clonotype came up many times. The CDR3 is CASSRQRGVNTGELFF. The CDR3 nucleotides are TGTGCCAGCAGCCGACAACGGGGGGTGAACACCGGGGAGCTGTTTTTT. The V call is TRBV3-1, the J call TRBJ2-2, with 7 bases lining up with TRBD2. This CDR3 has 16 amino acids. V lost 4 bases to trimming and J lost 1 base; unmatched junction nucleotides: 6. Germline V lookup: CDR1 LGHDT, CDR2 YNNKEL (reference sequence).

There are many counts of this clonotype. V is TRBV28 and J is TRBJ1-1; 8 bases align to TRBD1. The CDR3 covers 14 residues. The germline V gene encodes CDR1 MDHEN and CDR2 SYDVKM. Losses at the gene ends were 5 bases for V and 11 bases for J; bases not matched to a gene: 13. The CDR3 sequence: CASSVPGQAPEAFF. The CDR3 coding sequence is TGTGCCAGCAGTGTCCCGGGACAGGCGCCCGAGGCTTTCTTT.

The sample holds many counts of this clonotype. The chain is built from TRBV12-3 or TRBV12-4 and TRBJ2-4; the D call may be TRBD1 or TRBD2 (6 bases each). V dropped 5 bases and J dropped 8 bases, with 16 bases sitting between them. The CDR3 is 14 residues long. The CDR3 here is CASSRATRGDIQYF. CDR3 coding DNA: TGTGCCAGCAGTAGGGCGACTAGGGGGGACATTCAGTACTTC.